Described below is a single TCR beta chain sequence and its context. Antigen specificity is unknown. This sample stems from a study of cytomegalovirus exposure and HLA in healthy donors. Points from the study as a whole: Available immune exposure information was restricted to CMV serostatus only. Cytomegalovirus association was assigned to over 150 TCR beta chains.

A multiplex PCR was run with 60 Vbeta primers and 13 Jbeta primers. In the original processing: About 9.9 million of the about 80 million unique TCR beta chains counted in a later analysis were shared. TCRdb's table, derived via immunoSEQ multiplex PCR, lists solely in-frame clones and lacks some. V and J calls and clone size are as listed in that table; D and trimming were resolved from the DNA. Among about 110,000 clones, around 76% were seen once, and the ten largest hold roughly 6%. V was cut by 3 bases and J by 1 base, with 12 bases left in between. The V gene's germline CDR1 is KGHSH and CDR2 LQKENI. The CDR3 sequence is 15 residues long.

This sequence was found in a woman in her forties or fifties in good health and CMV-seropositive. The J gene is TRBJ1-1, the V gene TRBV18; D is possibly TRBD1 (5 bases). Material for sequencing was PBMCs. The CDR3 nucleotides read TGTGCCAGCTCACCCTTACAGACAGCGAACACTGAAGCTTTCTTT. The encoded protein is CASSPLQTANTEAFF.